The 10 T cell receptor beta chains below come from one sample, sequenced in a study of graft-versus-host responses after intestinal transplantation. The repertoire was sequenced with immunoSEQ multiplex PCR; TCRdb's copy has only in-frame clones and lacks some. The data show around 97,000 clones, roughly 91% seen once. These receptors' antigens are unknown. The sample was unstimulated CD4+ T cells sorted from spleen or lymph node cells, taken before transplant. These receptors originate from a human donor who was the organ donor for an intestinal transplant.

The rearrangement uses TRBV4-1 and TRBJ1-1; 7 nucleotides line up with TRBD1. The CDR3 totals 15 residues. V gave up 4 bases and J gave up 1 base; unmatched junction bases: 6. Germline CDR1 and CDR2: MGHRA and YSYEKL. CDR3 sequence reads: CASSRAGGENTEAFF. As DNA, the CDR3 is TGCGCCAGCAGCCGCGCAGGGGGTGAGAACACTGAAGCTTTCTTT.

This chain links TRBV4-1 with TRBJ2-1, with 13 bases aligning to TRBD2. The V gene end was trimmed by 4 bases and the J gene end by 8 bases; junction bases not matched to a gene: 8. Germline assignment: CDR1 MGHRA and CDR2 YSYEKL. The CDR3 length is 16 residues. CDR3: CASSLRTSGGFDEQFF. CDR3 nucleotides: TGCGCCAGCAGCCTTCGGACTAGCGGGGGCTTCGATGAGCAGTTCTTC.

This chain connects TRBV5-4 to TRBJ1-1, with a possible D match to TRBD1 (5 bases). Trimming removed 4 bases at V and 1 base at J, with 14 bases between. The germline V gene encodes CDR1 SGHNT and CDR2 YYREEE (reference sequence). This CDR3 spans 15 amino acids. CDR3 loop: CASSRGAGGNTEAFF. As DNA, the CDR3 is TGTGCCAGCAGCCGCGGGGCCGGGGGGAACACTGAAGCTTTCTTT.

CDR3 DNA sequence: TGTGCCAGCAGTGAACCGGGGATTGGGAGCAATCAGCCCCAGCATTTT. This gives the protein CASSEPGIGSNQPQHF. This chain connects TRBV2 to TRBJ1-5; D not certain. The CDR3 extends over 16 amino acids. Trimming left V 2 bases short and J 1 base short, with 12 bases between. Germline loops: CDR1 SNHLY, CDR2 FYNNEI.

This clone was counted a single time. V usage is TRBV7-2 and J usage is TRBJ2-5; 14 nucleotides agree with TRBD2. Trimming took 5 bases from V and 8 from J; bases not matched to a gene: 7. The CDR3 has 15 amino acids. Germline-derived CDR1 and CDR2 are SGHTA and FQGNSA. CDR3 sequence (DNA): TGTGCCAGCAGCATACGACTAGCGGGGGGGATTACCCAGTACTTC. Encoded protein: CASSIRLAGGITQYF.

This sequence joins TRBV5-6 and TRBJ2-6, with D unresolved. V shed 4 bases and J shed 4 bases, with 6 bases lying between them. The length of the CDR3 is 13 residues. Germline lookup yields CDR1 SGHDT and CDR2 YYEEEE. The CDR3 DNA reads TGTGCCAGCAGCCCCCTGGGGGCCAACGTCCTGACTTTC. Translating it yields CASSPLGANVLTF.

V is TRBV21-1 and J is TRBJ1-2; the tabulated D call, TRBD1, remains unverified against the DNA. TRBV21-1 is classified as a pseudogene. The CDR3 is made up of 14 amino acids. The CDR3 is CASSKTLVSLGYTF. The CDR3 bases are TGTGCCAGCAGCAAAACCCTCGTCAGTCTCGGCTACACCTTC.

The V call is TRBV5-1, the J call TRBJ2-5; 7 bases are a match to TRBD2. The V gene's germline CDR1 is SGHRS and CDR2 YFSETQ. The CDR3 spans 15 residues. Trimming cost V 5 bases and J 3 bases; bases outside gene matches: 10. The CDR3 DNA reads as TGCGCCAGCAGTCCCGGGCGGGGGTACAAAGAGACCCAGTACTTC. Its translation: CASSPGRGYKETQYF.

This clone was detected only a few times. The rearrangement uses TRBV29-1 and TRBJ1-4; D is possibly TRBD1 (6 bases). There are 13 residues in the CDR3. CDR1 and CDR2 (germline): SQVTM, ANQGSEA. V shed 6 bases and J shed 4 bases, with 12 bases lying between them. This CDR3 is CSVADSRNEKLFF. CDR3 DNA sequence: TGCAGCGTCGCGGACAGCCGTAATGAAAAACTGTTTTTT.

The chain couples TRBV7-9 to TRBJ2-7, with a weak D call TRBD2 (5 bases). V was pared by 0 bases and J by 0 bases, with 6 bases between. Per germline, CDR1 SEHNR and CDR2 FQNEAQ (reference sequence). The CDR3 is 14 amino acids. CDR3 coding DNA: TGTGCCAGCAGCTTAGCGGGGAGCTCCTACGAGCAGTACTTC. Translating it yields CASSLAGSSYEQYF.